One and the same sample provided the 30 T cell receptor beta chains below, sequenced in a study of T cells after yellow fever vaccination. Each CDR3 protein is one row after TCRdb ran MiXCR on the 5' RACE reads. Of approximately 610,000 distinct CDR3 sequences in the sample, about a sixth are singletons; the top ten hold approximately 15%. Sample: PBMCs, taken 5 to 6 days after the first yellow fever vaccination. Receptors originate from a man aged 18 to 30 who received the YFV17D yellow fever vaccine.

The chain carries TRBV11-3 and TRBJ1-1; D is unresolved. This CDR3 spans 12 amino acids. From germline, CDR1 is SGHNT and CDR2 YENEEA. Deletions cut 5 bases from V and 3 bases from J, with 7 bases between. The CDR3 DNA reads TGTGCCAGCAGCCAAGGGTACACTGAAGCTTTCTTT. It encodes CASSQGYTEAFF.

This clonotype was picked up a small number of times. The gene calls are TRBV29-1 and TRBJ2-3; no clear D gene. The CDR3 contains 12 residues. Trimming removed 0 bases from V and 2 bases from J, with 3 bases in between. Germline values: CDR1 SQVTM, CDR2 ANQGSEA. The CDR3 reads CSVEDYTDTQYF. In nucleotides, the CDR3 is TGCAGCGTTGAAGACTACACAGATACGCAGTATTTT.

The sample holds a few counts of this clonotype. This chain connects TRBV5-6 to TRBJ1-2; tentative D call: TRBD1 (5 bases). The CDR3 spans 15 residues. CDR1 SGHDT and CDR2 YYEEEE come from the germline V gene. The germline V and J ends were trimmed by 4 bases and 2 bases, with 15 bases remaining between them. In DNA form, the CDR3 reads TGTGCCAGCAGCCCACCGAGGACAAGAAACTATGGCTACACCTTC. This encodes CASSPPRTRNYGYTF.

The chain employs TRBV4-3 and TRBJ2-1, with 7 bases lining up with TRBD1. The ends lost 2 bases at V and 9 bases at J; junction bases unmatched: 4. Germline CDR1 and CDR2: LGHNA and YSLEER. This CDR3 is 13 amino acids long. CDR3 DNA sequence: TGCGCCAGCAGCCAACGATACAGGGGTGAGCAGTTCTTC. Translated: CASSQRYRGEQFF.

The gene calls are TRBV2 and TRBJ2-1; D not resolved. This CDR3 comprises 14 residues. The germline CDR1 and CDR2 sequences are SNHLY and FYNNEI. Trimming took 4 bases from V and 6 from J, leaving 13 bases between them. The CDR3 nucleotides read TGTGCCAGCAGTGTCGATAGGGCGATCAATGAGCAGTTCTTC. This codes for CASSVDRAINEQFF.

In this sample, this clonotype turned up a few times. J is TRBJ2-6 and V is TRBV3-1; either TRBD1 or TRBD2 may supply D (6 bases each). V shed 3 bases and J shed 1 base, with 16 bases lying between them. This CDR3 is built from 18 residues. The germline V gene encodes CDR1 LGHDT and CDR2 YNNKEL (reference sequence). The DNA for the CDR3 is TGTGCCAGCAGCCAGGGAGGACAGTTACGATCTGGGGCCAACGTCCTGACTTTC. It yields the protein CASSQGGQLRSGANVLTF.

The table lists this clonotype with many counts. The chain is built from TRBV7-2 and TRBJ1-2; a weak D match, TRBD1 (5 bases). CDR3 size: 17 residues. Germline lookup yields CDR1 SGHTA and CDR2 FQGNSA. V was trimmed by 7 bases and J by 2 bases, leaving 23 bases between them. The chain's CDR3 is CASMGLGQPSSNYGYTF. The DNA of the CDR3 is TGTGCCAGCATGGGCTTGGGGCAGCCGAGCTCCAACTATGGCTACACCTTC.

This clonotype was seen more than once but under ten times. V usage is TRBV29-1 and J usage is TRBJ2-5, with D maybe TRBD1 (5 bases). V shed 4 bases and J shed 1 base, with 7 bases lying between them. The germline V gene has CDR1 SQVTM and CDR2 ANQGSEA. This CDR3 has 12 amino acids. The CDR3 DNA sequence: TGCAGCGTTGGCAGGGTCCAAGAGACCCAGTACTTC. It translates to CSVGRVQETQYF.

A few counts support this clonotype. The DNA of the CDR3 is TGTGCCAGCAGTGAAAAACTGGGACATTTCTACGAGCAGTACGTC. It yields the protein CASSEKLGHFYEQYV. The chain links TRBV6-1 to TRBJ2-7; possibly TRBD1 for D (6 bases). The V and J ends lost 2 bases and 3 bases respectively, with 14 bases between them. Germline lookup yields CDR1 MNHNS and CDR2 SASEGT. The CDR3 sequence is 15 residues long.

The chain recombines TRBV20-1 with TRBJ2-5; maybe TRBD2 (6 bases). V was shortened by 1 base and J by 4 bases, with 10 bases between the two germline ends. This CDR3 contains 13 residues. Per the germline V gene, CDR1 is DFQATT and CDR2 is SNEGSKA (reference sequence). CDR3 DNA sequence: TGCAGTGCTAGAGTGGAGGGGCGAGAGACCCAGTACTTC. This codes for CSARVEGRETQYF.

The CDR3 sequence is CAWGLAGASAYNEQFF. The CDR3 nucleotides are TGTGCCTGGGGATTAGCGGGGGCCTCCGCCTACAATGAGCAGTTCTTC. The rearrangement links TRBV30 to TRBJ2-1; 9 bases map to TRBD2. The CDR3 runs 16 residues. Germline-derived CDR1 and CDR2 are GTSNPN and SVGIG (reference sequence). V was pared by 5 bases and J by 2 bases, with 10 bases of the junction left unmatched.

The V and J genes are TRBV4-3 and TRBJ2-7; 7 nucleotides agree with TRBD2. V shed 0 bases and J 2 bases; nucleotides not matched to a gene: 4. Germline assignment: CDR1 LGHNA and CDR2 YSLEER. This CDR3 region has 15 residues. The CDR3 sequence is CASSQDRGDAYEQYV. The CDR3 DNA sequence: TGCGCCAGCAGCCAAGATCGGGGGGATGCCTACGAGCAGTACGTC.

In this sample, this clonotype turned up once. The rearrangement uses TRBV6-1 and TRBJ2-1; 8 nucleotides agree with TRBD2. The CDR3 is 15 residues long. From germline, CDR1 is MNHNS and CDR2 SASEGT. Losses at the gene ends were 7 bases for V and 8 bases for J; bases not matched to a gene: 13. For the CDR3, the DNA is TGTGCCAGCACTATCACGACGGGGGGGAGCCATGAGCAGTTCTTC. The encoded protein is CASTITTGGSHEQFF.

The V and J genes are TRBV9 and TRBJ1-2; possible D gene TRBD1, 6 bases. Trimming took 0 bases from V and 7 from J, leaving 16 bases between them. Germline assignment: CDR1 SGDLS and CDR2 YYNGEE. This CDR3 is built from 15 residues. Here the CDR3 DNA reads TGTGCCAGCAGCGTAGATGTGGGGGGCTTCTTTGGCTACACCTTC. As protein: CASSVDVGGFFGYTF.

This clonotype was seen more than once but under ten times. This sequence joins TRBV7-2 and TRBJ2-1; maybe TRBD1 (6 bases). The CDR3 is 14 residues long. Germline V lookup: CDR1 SGHTA, CDR2 FQGNSA. Trimming stripped 6 bases from V and 4 bases from J, with 13 bases between. This CDR3 is CASSTDSAYNEQFF. As DNA, the CDR3 is TGTGCCAGCAGTACGGACAGTGCTTACAATGAGCAGTTCTTC.

The chain recombines TRBV18 with TRBJ1-5; tentative D call: TRBD1 (6 bases). CDR1 and CDR2 from the germline V gene are KGHSH and LQKENI. V was trimmed by 2 bases and J by 3 bases, leaving 11 bases between them. The CDR3 length is 15 residues. The CDR3 nucleotides are TGTGCCAGCTCACCAGCGGACAGCATCAATCAGCCCCAGCATTTT. Residues: CASSPADSINQPQHF.

V is TRBV28 and J is TRBJ2-6; 9 bases map to TRBD1. With V trimmed by 7 bases and J by 3 bases, 13 bases remained unmatched. From germline, CDR1 is MDHEN and CDR2 SYDVKM. CDR3 length: 18 residues. For the CDR3, the DNA is TGTGCCAGCACCATCGCCCAACAGGGGGCGTATGGGGCCAACGTCCTGACTTTC. Translated, it gives CASTIAQQGAYGANVLTF.

This chain uses TRBV28 with TRBJ2-1, with TRBD1 identical over 7 bases. V lost 5 bases to trimming and J lost 4 bases; unmatched junction nucleotides: 5. Looked up from germline, CDR1 is MDHEN and CDR2 is SYDVKM. The CDR3 is 14 amino acids. The CDR3 loop reads CASSVGGFYNEQFF. DNA for the CDR3: TGTGCCAGCAGTGTAGGGGGCTTTTACAATGAGCAGTTCTTC.

In this sample, this clonotype turned up once. The chain uses TRBV19 and TRBJ2-3, with 9 bases lining up with TRBD1. The CDR3 runs 15 residues. Germline lookup yields CDR1 LNHDA and CDR2 SQIVND (reference sequence). Losses at the gene ends were 8 bases for V and 3 bases for J; bases not matched to a gene: 9. CDR3 region: CASGAGTGSTDTQYF. For the CDR3, the DNA is TGTGCCAGTGGCGCCGGGACAGGGTCGACAGATACGCAGTATTTT.

Many counts were recorded for this clonotype. The CDR3 region has the DNA TGTGCCAGCAGTTCAGGGAAGGGTCGGAATGAGCAGTTCTTC. This codes for CASSSGKGRNEQFF. V is TRBV12-3 or TRBV12-4 and J is TRBJ2-1; TRBD1 is a possible D gene (5 bases). The CDR3 consists of 14 residues. V dropped 4 bases and J dropped 7 bases, with 14 bases sitting between them.

The chain is built from TRBV20-1 and TRBJ2-7; D perhaps matches TRBD2 (5 bases). V was cut by 4 bases and J by 9 bases, with 16 bases left in between. Germline CDR1 DFQATT, CDR2 SNEGSKA (reference sequence). This CDR3 region has 12 residues. The CDR3 protein is CSANDLANRQYF. The DNA for the CDR3 is TGCAGTGCTAACGACCTAGCCAATCGGCAGTACTTC.

In this sample, this clonotype turned up many times. The rearrangement joins TRBV12-3 or TRBV12-4 to TRBJ2-5; D is perhaps TRBD2 (5 bases). Trimming removed 7 bases at V and 1 base at J, with 13 bases between. The CDR3 totals 14 residues. The chain's CDR3 is CASTLRGSQETQYF. CDR3 DNA: TGTGCCAGCACCCTCCGGGGTTCCCAAGAGACCCAGTACTTC.

The chain carries TRBV4-3 and TRBJ2-1, with D perhaps given as TRBD1 or TRBD2 (5 bases each). The ends were cut back, 3 bases at V and 14 bases at J, with 23 bases in the middle. Germline-derived CDR1 and CDR2 are LGHNA and YSLEER. This CDR3 region has 15 residues. The CDR3 loop reads CASSQENFYRDAKFF. The CDR3 DNA sequence: TGCGCCAGCAGCCAGGAGAACTTTTACCGGGACGCGAAGTTCTTC.

V and J are TRBV7-2 and TRBJ2-5, with TRBD1 matching 10 bases. The CDR3 runs 15 residues. Germline trimming cut 2 bases from V and 5 bases from J; bases unmatched to any gene: 5. Germline V gene data show CDR1 as SGHTA and CDR2 as FQGNSA. The chain's CDR3 is CASSLTGQGFETQYF. CDR3 DNA: TGTGCCAGCAGCTTAACGGGACAGGGGTTCGAGACCCAGTACTTC.

The table lists this clonotype with a few counts. This sequence joins TRBV20-1 and TRBJ2-7, with D possibly TRBD1 on 6 matching bases. The CDR3 extends over 15 amino acids. V was cut by 0 bases and J by 0 bases, with 12 bases left in between. Germline V gene sequence: CDR1 DFQATT, CDR2 SNEGSKA (reference sequence). CDR3 sequence (DNA): TGCAGTGCTAGAGATCTGGCAGGGGCCTCCTACGAGCAGTACTTC. Its translation: CSARDLAGASYEQYF.

CDR3 in amino acids: CASGGRDSGLSPLHF. DNA for the CDR3: TGTGCCAGCGGTGGCCGGGACAGCGGACTTTCACCCCTCCACTTT. The chain recombines TRBV12-3 or TRBV12-4 with TRBJ1-6; 7 positions agree with TRBD1. V shed 8 bases and J 9 bases; nucleotides not matched to a gene: 13. CDR3 length: 15 amino acids.

This clonotype occurred a few times. The rearrangement links TRBV30 to TRBJ1-3, with unresolved D. V lost 1 base and J lost 0, with 10 bases in between. CDR3 length: 15 amino acids. Germline V gene lookup returns CDR1 GTSNPN and CDR2 SVGIG (reference sequence). The CDR3 DNA is TGTGCCTGGAGTGGACCGGTCACCTCTGGAAACACCATATATTTT. It translates to CAWSGPVTSGNTIYF.

Only a few counts were recorded for this clonotype. The CDR3 DNA reads as TGTGCCAGCAGCCCACAGATAAATCAGCCCCAGCATTTT. Translated: CASSPQINQPQHF. The genes are TRBV7-2 and TRBJ1-5; unclear D gene. Germline CDR1 reads SGHTA; CDR2 reads FQGNSA. The germline V and J ends were trimmed by 5 bases and 4 bases, with 9 bases remaining between them. The CDR3 runs 13 residues.

This chain joins TRBV20-1 and TRBJ2-1; 12 bases are shared with TRBD1. The CDR3 is 15 amino acids. Trimming at V came to 4 bases and at J to 9 bases, leaving 10 bases not matched to a gene. Per germline, CDR1 DFQATT and CDR2 SNEGSKA (reference sequence). CDR3 coding DNA: TGCAGTGCTACCCTTTGGGGACAGGGGGCCAGTGAGCAGTTCTTC. Its translation is CSATLWGQGASEQFF.

In this sample, this clonotype turned up a few times. The chain couples TRBV5-4 to TRBJ2-5; TRBD2 matches at 8 bases. V shed 4 bases and J 5 bases; nucleotides not matched to a gene: 4. The germline gives CDR1 SGHNT, CDR2 YYREEE (reference sequence). The CDR3 covers 13 residues. CDR3 protein: CASSMGGGETQYF. Written as DNA, the CDR3 is TGTGCCAGCAGCATGGGCGGGGGGGAGACCCAGTACTTC.